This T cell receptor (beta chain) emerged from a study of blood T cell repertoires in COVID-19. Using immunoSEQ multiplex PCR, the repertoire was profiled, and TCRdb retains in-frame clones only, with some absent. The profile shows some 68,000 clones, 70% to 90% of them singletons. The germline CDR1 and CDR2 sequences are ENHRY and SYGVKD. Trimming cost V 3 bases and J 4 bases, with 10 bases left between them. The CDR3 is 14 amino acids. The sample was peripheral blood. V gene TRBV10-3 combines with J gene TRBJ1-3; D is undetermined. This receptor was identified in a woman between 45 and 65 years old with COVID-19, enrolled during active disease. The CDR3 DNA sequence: TGTGCCATCAGTGACGAGGATAGAGGAAACACCATATATTTT. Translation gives CAISDEDRGNTIYF.